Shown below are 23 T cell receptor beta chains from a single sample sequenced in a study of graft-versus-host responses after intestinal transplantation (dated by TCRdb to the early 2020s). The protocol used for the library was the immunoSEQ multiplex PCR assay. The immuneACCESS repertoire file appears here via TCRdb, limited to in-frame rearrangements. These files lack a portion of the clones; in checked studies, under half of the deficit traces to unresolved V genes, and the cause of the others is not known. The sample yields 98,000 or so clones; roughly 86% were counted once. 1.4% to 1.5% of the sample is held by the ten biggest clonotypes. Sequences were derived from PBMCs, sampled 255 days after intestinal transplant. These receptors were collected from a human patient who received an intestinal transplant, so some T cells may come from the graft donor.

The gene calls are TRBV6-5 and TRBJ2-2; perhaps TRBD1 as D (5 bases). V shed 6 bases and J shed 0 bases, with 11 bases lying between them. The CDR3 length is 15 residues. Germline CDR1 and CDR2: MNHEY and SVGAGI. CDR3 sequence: CASSRDSPNTGELFF. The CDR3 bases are TGTGCCAGCAGCCGCGACAGTCCGAACACCGGGGAGCTGTTTTTT.

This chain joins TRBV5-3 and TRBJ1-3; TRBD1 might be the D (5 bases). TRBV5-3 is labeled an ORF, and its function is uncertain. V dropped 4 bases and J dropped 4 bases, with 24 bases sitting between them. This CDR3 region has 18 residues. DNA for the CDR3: TGTGCCAGAAGCATTGTTGAACCCGGGGGACTTGGAGGAAACACCATATATTTT. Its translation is CARSIVEPGGLGGNTIYF.

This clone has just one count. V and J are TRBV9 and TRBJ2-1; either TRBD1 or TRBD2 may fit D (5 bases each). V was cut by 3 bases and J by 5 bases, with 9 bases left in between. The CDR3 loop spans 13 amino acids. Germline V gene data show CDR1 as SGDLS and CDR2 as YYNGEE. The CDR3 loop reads CASSAGTDNEQFF. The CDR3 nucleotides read TGTGCCAGCAGCGCCGGGACGGACAATGAGCAGTTCTTC.

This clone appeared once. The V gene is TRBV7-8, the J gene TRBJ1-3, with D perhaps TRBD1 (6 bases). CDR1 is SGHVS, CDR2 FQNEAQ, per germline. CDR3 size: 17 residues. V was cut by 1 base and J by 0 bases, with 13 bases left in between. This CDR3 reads CASSLERRGTSGNTIYF. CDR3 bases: TGTGCCAGCAGCTTAGAACGCAGGGGCACCTCTGGAAACACCATATATTTT.

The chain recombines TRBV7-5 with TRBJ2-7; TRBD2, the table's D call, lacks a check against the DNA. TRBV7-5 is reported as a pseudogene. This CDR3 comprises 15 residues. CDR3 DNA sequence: TGTGCCAGAAGCTTGGGGGGAGGAGAACCCTACGAGCAGTACTTC. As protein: CARSLGGGEPYEQYF.

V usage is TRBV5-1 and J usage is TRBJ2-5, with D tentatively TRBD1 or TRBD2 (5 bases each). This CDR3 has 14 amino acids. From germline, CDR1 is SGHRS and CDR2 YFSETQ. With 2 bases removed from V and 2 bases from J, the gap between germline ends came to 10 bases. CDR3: CASSFRDPQETQYF. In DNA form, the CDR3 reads TGCGCCAGCAGCTTCCGGGACCCTCAAGAGACCCAGTACTTC. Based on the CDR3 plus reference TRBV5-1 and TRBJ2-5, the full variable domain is KAGVTQTPRYLIKTRGQQVTLSCSPISGHRSVSWYQQTPGQGLQFLFEYFSETQRNKGNFPGRFSGRQFSNSRSEMNVSTLELGDSALYLCASSFRDPQETQYFGPGTRLLVL.

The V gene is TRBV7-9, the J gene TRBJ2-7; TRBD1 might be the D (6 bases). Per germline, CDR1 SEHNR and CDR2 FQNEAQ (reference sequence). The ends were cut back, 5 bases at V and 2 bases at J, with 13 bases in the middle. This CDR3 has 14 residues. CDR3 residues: CASSHRQVPYEQYV. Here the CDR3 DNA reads TGTGCCAGCAGCCATCGACAGGTGCCCTACGAGCAGTACGTC.

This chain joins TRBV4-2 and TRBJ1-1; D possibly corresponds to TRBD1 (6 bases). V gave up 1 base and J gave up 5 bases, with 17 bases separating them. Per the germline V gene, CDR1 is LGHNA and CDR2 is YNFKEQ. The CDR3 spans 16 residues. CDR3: CASSQGGGWGETEAFF. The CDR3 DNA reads TGTGCCAGCAGCCAAGGAGGGGGTTGGGGGGAAACTGAAGCTTTCTTT.

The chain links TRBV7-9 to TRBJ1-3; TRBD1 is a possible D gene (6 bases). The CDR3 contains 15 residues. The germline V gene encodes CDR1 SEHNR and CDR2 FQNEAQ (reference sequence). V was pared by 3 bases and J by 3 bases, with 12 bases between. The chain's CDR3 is CASSFTGMGGNTIYF. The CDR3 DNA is TGTGCCAGCAGCTTCACAGGGATGGGTGGAAACACCATATATTTT. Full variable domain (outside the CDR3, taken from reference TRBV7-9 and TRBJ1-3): DTGVSQNPRHKITKRGQNVTFRCDPISEHNRLYWYRQTLGQGPEFLTYFQNEAQLEKSRLLSDRFSAERPKGSFSTLEIQRTEQGDSAMYLCASSFTGMGGNTIYFGEGSWLTVV.

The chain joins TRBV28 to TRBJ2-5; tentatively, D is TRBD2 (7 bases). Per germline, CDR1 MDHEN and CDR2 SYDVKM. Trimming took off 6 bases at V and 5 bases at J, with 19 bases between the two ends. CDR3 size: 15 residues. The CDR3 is CASSPNPRGAETQYF. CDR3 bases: TGTGCCAGCAGCCCAAACCCCCGGGGGGCTGAGACCCAGTACTTC. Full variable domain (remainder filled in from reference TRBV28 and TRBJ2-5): DVKVTQSSRYLVKRTGEKVFLECVQDMDHENMFWYRQDPGLGLRLIYFSYDVKMKEKGDIPEGYSVSREKKERFSLILESASTNQTSMYLCASSPNPRGAETQYFGPGTRLLVL.

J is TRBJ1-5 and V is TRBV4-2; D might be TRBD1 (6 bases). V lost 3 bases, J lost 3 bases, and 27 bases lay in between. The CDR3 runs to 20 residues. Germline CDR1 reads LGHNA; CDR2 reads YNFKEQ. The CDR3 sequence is CASSHFRRTPGVGDNQPQHF. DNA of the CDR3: TGTGCCAGCAGCCATTTCCGCCGGACTCCAGGGGTCGGAGACAATCAGCCCCAGCATTTT.

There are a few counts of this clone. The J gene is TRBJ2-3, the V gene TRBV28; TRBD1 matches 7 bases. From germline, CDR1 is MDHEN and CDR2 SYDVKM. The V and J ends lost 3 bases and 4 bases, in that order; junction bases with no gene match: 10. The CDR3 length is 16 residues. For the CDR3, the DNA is TGTGCCAGCAGTTTCCGGGACAGCAGATTCTCAGATACGCAGTATTTT. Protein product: CASSFRDSRFSDTQYF.

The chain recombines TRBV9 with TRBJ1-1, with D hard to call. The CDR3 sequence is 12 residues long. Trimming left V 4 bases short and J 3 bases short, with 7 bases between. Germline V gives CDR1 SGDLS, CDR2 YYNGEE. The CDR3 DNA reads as TGTGCCAGCAGCCCACACGACACTGAAGCTTTCTTT. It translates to CASSPHDTEAFF.

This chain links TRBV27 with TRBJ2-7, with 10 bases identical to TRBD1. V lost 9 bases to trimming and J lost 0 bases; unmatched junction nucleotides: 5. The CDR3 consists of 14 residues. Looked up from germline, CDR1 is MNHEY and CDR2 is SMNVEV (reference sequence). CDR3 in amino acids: CASSGQGGSYEQYF. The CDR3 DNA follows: TGTGCCAGTAGCGGACAGGGGGGCTCCTACGAGCAGTACTTC.

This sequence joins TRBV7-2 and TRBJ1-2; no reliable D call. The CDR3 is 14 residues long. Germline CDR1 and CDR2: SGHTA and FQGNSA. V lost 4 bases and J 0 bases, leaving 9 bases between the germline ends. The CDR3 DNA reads TGTGCCAGCAGCTACGACGGGGCTAACTATGGCTACACCTTC. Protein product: CASSYDGANYGYTF.

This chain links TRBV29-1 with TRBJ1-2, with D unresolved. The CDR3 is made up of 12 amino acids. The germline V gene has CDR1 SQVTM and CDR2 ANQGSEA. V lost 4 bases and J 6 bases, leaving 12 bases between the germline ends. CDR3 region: CSVGDLSDGYTF. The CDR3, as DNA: TGCAGCGTTGGAGACCTCTCTGATGGCTACACCTTC. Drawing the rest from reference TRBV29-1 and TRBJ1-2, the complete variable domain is SAVISQKPSRDICQRGTSLTIQCQVDSQVTMMFWYRQQPGQSLTLIATANQGSEATYESGFVIDKFPISRPNLTFSTLTVSNMSPEDSSIYLCSVGDLSDGYTFGSGTRLTVV.

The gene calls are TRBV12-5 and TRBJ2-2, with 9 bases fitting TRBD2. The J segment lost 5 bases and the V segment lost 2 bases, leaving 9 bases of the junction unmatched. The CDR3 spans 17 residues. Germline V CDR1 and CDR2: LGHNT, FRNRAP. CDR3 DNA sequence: TGTGCTAGTGGTTTGATGCGGGAGGGATGGGAAACCGGGGAGCTGTTTTTT. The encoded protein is CASGLMREGWETGELFF. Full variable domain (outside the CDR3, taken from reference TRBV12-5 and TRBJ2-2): DARVTQTPRHKVTEMGQEVTMRCQPILGHNTVFWYRQTMMQGLELLAYFRNRAPLDDSGMPKDRFSAEMPDATLATLKIQPSEPRDSAVYFCASGLMREGWETGELFFGEGSRLTVL.

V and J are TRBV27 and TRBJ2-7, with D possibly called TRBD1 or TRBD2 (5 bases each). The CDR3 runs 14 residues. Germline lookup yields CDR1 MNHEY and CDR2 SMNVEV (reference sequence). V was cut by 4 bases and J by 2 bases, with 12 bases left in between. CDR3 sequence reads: CASSYGTPPYEQYF. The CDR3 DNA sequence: TGTGCCAGCAGTTACGGGACGCCTCCCTACGAGCAGTACTTC.

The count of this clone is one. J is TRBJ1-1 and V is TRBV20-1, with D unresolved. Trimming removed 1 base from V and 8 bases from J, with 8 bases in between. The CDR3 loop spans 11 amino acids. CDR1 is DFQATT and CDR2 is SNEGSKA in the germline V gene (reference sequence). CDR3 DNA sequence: TGCAGTGCTAGAGCCGACCGCGAAGCTTTCTTT. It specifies CSARADREAFF.

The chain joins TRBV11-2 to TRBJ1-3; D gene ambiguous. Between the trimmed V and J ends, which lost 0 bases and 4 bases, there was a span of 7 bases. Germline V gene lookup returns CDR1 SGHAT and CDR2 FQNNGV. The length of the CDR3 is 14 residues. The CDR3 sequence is CASSLERGGNTIYF. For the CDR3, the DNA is TGTGCCAGCAGCTTAGAGCGAGGGGGAAACACCATATATTTT.

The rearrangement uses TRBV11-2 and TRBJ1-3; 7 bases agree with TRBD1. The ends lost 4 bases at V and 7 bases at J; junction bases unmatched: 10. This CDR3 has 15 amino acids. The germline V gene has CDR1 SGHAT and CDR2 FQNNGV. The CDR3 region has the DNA TGTGCCAGCAGCTCCCCCCGACAGGGAATGAACACCATATATTTT. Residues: CASSSPRQGMNTIYF.

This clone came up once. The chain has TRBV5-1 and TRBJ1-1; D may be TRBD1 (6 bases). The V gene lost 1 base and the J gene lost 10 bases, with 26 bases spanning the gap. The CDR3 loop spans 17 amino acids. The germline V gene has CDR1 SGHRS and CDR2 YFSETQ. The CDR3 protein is CASSLSHSGGERVGAFF. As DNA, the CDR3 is TGCGCCAGCAGCTTGAGTCATTCGGGGGGCGAGAGAGTTGGAGCTTTCTTT.

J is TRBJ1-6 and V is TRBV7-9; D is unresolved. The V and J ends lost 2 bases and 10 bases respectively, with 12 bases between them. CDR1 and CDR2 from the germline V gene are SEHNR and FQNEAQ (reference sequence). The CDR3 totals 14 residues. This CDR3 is CASSLREGWSPLHF. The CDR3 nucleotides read TGTGCCAGCAGCTTAAGGGAGGGATGGTCACCCCTCCACTTT.